The text below deals with one TCR beta chain. The time point was: sample taken at primary tumor resection. The sequenced material consisted of unsorted whole RNA from tumor, nontumor lung or frozen PBMC. Individually, TCR cDNA molecules were each labelled with a unique molecular identifier. TCRdb re-called the 5' RACE reads with MiXCR, one entry per CDR3 protein. The table shows 65,000 to 85,000 distinct CDR3 sequences, with approximately 18% occurring only once. These data come from a study of spatial heterogeneity in lung cancer. This clonotype was sampled from a male donor with early-stage non-small cell lung cancer. The source was PBMCs, collected at surgery.

Here the CDR3 reads CASSNRVPAGGPKTQYF. As DNA, the CDR3 is TGTGCCAGCAGTAATAGAGTCCCAGCGGGAGGGCCTAAGACCCAGTACTTC. J is TRBJ2-5 and V is TRBV12-3 or TRBV12-4; TRBD2 matches at 10 bases. With 5 bases clipped from V and 6 bases from J, the junction kept 15 bases outside the gene matches. The CDR3 runs 17 residues.